These 30 T cell receptor beta chains were all obtained from the same sample, sequenced in a study of neurological immune-mediated disorders. TCRdb independently ran MiXCR on the 5' RACE reads; one entry per CDR3 protein. The data show around 83,000 distinct CDR3 sequences, roughly 14% seen once. The source material was PBMCs. The receptor source for this set is a woman between 45 and 65 years old in good health.

There are many counts of this clonotype. The chain is built from TRBV25-1 and TRBJ2-3; D gene ambiguous. This CDR3 comprises 13 residues. V was clipped by 3 bases and J by 12 bases, with 16 bases between them. Germline CDR1 reads MGHDK; CDR2 reads SYGVNS. In nucleotides, the CDR3 is TGTGCCAGCAGTGAGCAGGACGGATTCGCACAGTATTTT. Translation gives CASSEQDGFAQYF.

This clonotype was recorded at least ten times. This chain uses TRBV24-1 with TRBJ2-3, with 8 nucleotides matching TRBD2. With 4 bases clipped from V and 7 bases from J, the junction kept 15 bases outside the gene matches. CDR3 length: 17 amino acids. The germline gives CDR1 KGHDR, CDR2 SFDVKD. This CDR3 is CATSETPPAGDGNTQYF. DNA for the CDR3: TGTGCCACCAGTGAAACCCCTCCAGCGGGAGATGGAAATACGCAGTATTTT.

The J gene is TRBJ2-3, the V gene TRBV20-1, with D perhaps matching TRBD1 (6 bases). The CDR3 length is 15 residues. V lost 1 base and J lost 3, with 14 bases in between. CDR1 is DFQATT and CDR2 is SNEGSKA in the germline V gene (reference sequence). Here the CDR3 reads CSARVEGRGTDTQYF. The CDR3 bases are TGCAGTGCTAGAGTAGAGGGAAGGGGGACAGATACGCAGTATTTT.

This clonotype has at least ten counts. The rearrangement links TRBV12-3 or TRBV12-4 to TRBJ1-2, with D maybe TRBD1 (5 bases). This CDR3 is built from 13 residues. The V end lost 3 bases, the J end lost 3 bases, and 8 bases lay between the germline ends. The CDR3 here is CASSFGTYYGYTF. The CDR3 nucleotides are TGTGCCAGCAGTTTCGGGACCTACTATGGCTACACCTTC.

This clonotype was counted ten times or more. CDR3 coding DNA: TGCGCCAGCAGCTTGGAAGGGACAGGTTTCAATGAGCAGTTCTTC. Protein product: CASSLEGTGFNEQFF. The chain combines TRBV5-1 with TRBJ2-1; 8 nucleotides match TRBD1. Trimming cost V 0 bases and J 6 bases; bases outside gene matches: 5. This CDR3 contains 15 residues. Looked up from germline, CDR1 is SGHRS and CDR2 is YFSETQ.

This clonotype was seen repeatedly, ten times or more. The V and J genes are TRBV5-1 and TRBJ2-1; 7 nucleotides line up with TRBD1. V shed 4 bases and J 5 bases; nucleotides not matched to a gene: 3. The CDR3 spans 13 residues. Germline assignment: CDR1 SGHRS and CDR2 YFSETQ. The CDR3 sequence: CASSVGQNNEQFF. The CDR3 coding sequence is TGCGCCAGCAGCGTGGGACAGAACAATGAGCAGTTCTTC. Supplemented by reference TRBV5-1 and TRBJ2-1, the full variable domain reads KAGVTQTPRYLIKTRGQQVTLSCSPISGHRSVSWYQQTPGQGLQFLFEYFSETQRNKGNFPGRFSGRQFSNSRSEMNVSTLELGDSALYLCASSVGQNNEQFFGPGTRLTVL.

This clonotype was counted at least ten times. This chain joins TRBV24-1 and TRBJ2-3; D might be TRBD1 or TRBD2, each matching 6 bases. The germline V and J ends were trimmed by 9 bases and 5 bases, with 17 bases remaining between them. Germline CDR1 reads KGHDR; CDR2 reads SFDVKD. There are 14 residues in the CDR3. The CDR3 spells CATQTGGVGDTQYF. The CDR3 DNA sequence: TGTGCCACCCAAACCGGGGGCGTAGGAGATACGCAGTATTTT.

At least ten counts were recorded for this clonotype. The chain combines TRBV12-3 or TRBV12-4 with TRBJ2-1, with 10 bases lining up with TRBD2. J gave up 8 bases and V 2 bases, and 3 bases lay outside the gene matches. The CDR3 is made up of 14 amino acids. CDR3 sequence (DNA): TGTGCCAGCAGTTTAAAGCGGGGGGGGGATGAGCAGTTCTTC. This sequence encodes CASSLKRGGDEQFF.

This clonotype has ten or more counts. This chain links TRBV28 with TRBJ2-5; 9 nucleotides match TRBD2. Germline CDR1 reads MDHEN; CDR2 reads SYDVKM. V shed 8 bases and J 5 bases; nucleotides not matched to a gene: 6. The CDR3 consists of 13 residues. This CDR3 is CASGAGGRETQYF. The CDR3 nucleotides read TGTGCCAGCGGGGCGGGGGGGCGGGAGACCCAGTACTTC.

This clonotype was detected a few times. The V call is TRBV2, the J call TRBJ2-5; maybe TRBD1 (5 bases). Germline assignment: CDR1 SNHLY and CDR2 FYNNEI. Trimming took off 11 bases at V and 4 bases at J, with 20 bases between the two ends. This CDR3 is built from 14 residues. In nucleotides, the CDR3 is TGTGCCTTCTACCTAGGACAAATAAGAGAGACCCAGTACTTC. It is translated as CAFYLGQIRETQYF.

The sample holds many counts of this clonotype. The chain couples TRBV24-1 to TRBJ2-2; D uncertain. In germline, CDR1 is KGHDR, CDR2 SFDVKD. CDR3 length: 13 amino acids. V was cut by 5 bases and J by 5 bases, with 8 bases left in between. This CDR3 is CATSAQMTGELFF. As DNA, the CDR3 is TGTGCCACCAGTGCCCAGATGACCGGGGAGCTGTTTTTT.

This clonotype has a count of ten or more. A much bigger clone sits one base away, suggesting this may be a read error. The chain links TRBV7-8 to TRBJ2-5; D not certain. Germline V gene lookup returns CDR1 SGHVS and CDR2 FQNEAQ. The CDR3 length is 12 residues. V was clipped by 4 bases and J by 0 bases, with 3 bases between them. CDR3 sequence (DNA): TGTGCCAGCAGCTCAAACCAAGAGACCCAGTACTTC. Translating it yields CASSSNQETQYF.

This clonotype was counted at least ten times. The V and J genes are TRBV5-1 and TRBJ2-1; 8 bases match TRBD2. Per germline, CDR1 SGHRS and CDR2 YFSETQ. Trimming at V came to 2 bases and at J to 0 bases, leaving 4 bases not matched to a gene. CDR3 length: 16 residues. The CDR3 DNA reads as TGCGCCAGCAGCTTCTCTCGGGAGGGCTCCTACAATGAGCAGTTCTTC. Its protein product is CASSFSREGSYNEQFF.

This clonotype showed up many times. This sequence joins TRBV24-1 and TRBJ1-2; D may be TRBD1 (5 bases). V was trimmed by 5 bases and J by 6 bases, leaving 12 bases between them. Germline-derived CDR1 and CDR2 are KGHDR and SFDVKD. This CDR3 comprises 13 residues. CDR3 sequence: CATSAQGSDGYTF. The DNA of the CDR3 is TGTGCCACCAGTGCCCAGGGATCGGATGGCTACACCTTC.

This clonotype was seen at least ten times. The chain uses TRBV12-3 or TRBV12-4 and TRBJ2-1; perhaps TRBD2 as D (7 bases). The length of the CDR3 is 16 residues. V was cut by 5 bases and J by 0 bases, with 14 bases left in between. CDR3 residues: CASSLWGGGSYNEQFF. CDR3 DNA: TGTGCCAGCAGTCTGTGGGGAGGGGGCTCCTACAATGAGCAGTTCTTC.

This clonotype was seen repeatedly, ten times or more. V usage is TRBV5-1 and J usage is TRBJ2-1; TRBD1 agrees at 10 bases. V lost 5 bases and J lost 9; bases outside the gene matches: 11. The CDR3 consists of 15 residues. CDR1 and CDR2 (germline): SGHRS, YFSETQ. The CDR3 sequence is CASRSGTGDLVEQFF. The CDR3 coding sequence is TGCGCCAGCAGATCCGGGACAGGGGATTTGGTTGAGCAGTTCTTC.

This clonotype was seen ten or more times. This chain connects TRBV7-2 to TRBJ2-1; TRBD2 might be the D (6 bases). The germline V and J ends were trimmed by 5 bases and 12 bases, with 11 bases remaining between them. Germline V CDR1 and CDR2: SGHTA, FQGNSA. The CDR3 is 11 amino acids. CDR3 in DNA: TGTGCCAGCAGCGCTAGCGTCGGGCAGTTCTTC. Translating it yields CASSASVGQFF.

This clonotype was observed many times. The V and J genes are TRBV5-1 and TRBJ2-1; D uncertain. Trimming left V 3 bases short and J 6 bases short, with 16 bases between. This CDR3 region has 15 residues. Germline lookup yields CDR1 SGHRS and CDR2 YFSETQ. The CDR3 protein is CASSSLDSNPNEQFF. The CDR3 DNA follows: TGCGCCAGCAGCTCGCTTGACTCAAACCCCAATGAGCAGTTCTTC. Complete variable domain (other parts from reference TRBV5-1 and TRBJ2-1): KAGVTQTPRYLIKTRGQQVTLSCSPISGHRSVSWYQQTPGQGLQFLFEYFSETQRNKGNFPGRFSGRQFSNSRSEMNVSTLELGDSALYLCASSSLDSNPNEQFFGPGTRLTVL.

This clonotype was recorded at least ten times. The chain has TRBV20-1 and TRBJ1-1, with unresolved D. This CDR3 is built from 14 residues. V shed 6 bases and J shed 1 base, with 15 bases lying between them. Germline V gene sequence: CDR1 DFQATT, CDR2 SNEGSKA (reference sequence). The CDR3 is CSAHPGRGNTEAFF. In DNA form, the CDR3 reads TGCAGTGCCCACCCCGGGCGGGGGAACACTGAAGCTTTCTTT.

This sequence joins TRBV14 and TRBJ2-1, with D maybe TRBD1 (7 bases). The CDR3 runs 15 residues. Germline assignment: CDR1 SGHDN and CDR2 FVKESK. V was cut by 5 bases and J by 7 bases, with 18 bases left in between. CDR3 in amino acids: CASSSRRGEYNEQFF. DNA for the CDR3: TGTGCCAGCAGCTCTCGCAGGGGGGAATATAATGAGCAGTTCTTC.

This clonotype was seen at least ten times. The V call is TRBV20-1, the J call TRBJ1-2, with D possibly TRBD1 on 6 matching bases. V was pared by 5 bases and J by 2 bases, with 12 bases between. The germline CDR1 and CDR2 sequences are DFQATT and SNEGSKA (reference sequence). The CDR3 spans 13 residues. The CDR3 nucleotides are TGCAGTGCTCAGGAAGGGGGAAACTATGGCTACACCTTC. Its translation: CSAQEGGNYGYTF.

This clonotype was counted many times. This rearrangement joins TRBV7-9 to TRBJ2-1; 10 bases line up with TRBD1. Germline V gene lookup returns CDR1 SEHNR and CDR2 FQNEAQ (reference sequence). The CDR3 spans 13 residues. V shed 4 bases, J shed 8 bases, and the junction held 2 bases outside the gene matches. CDR3 DNA: TGTGCCAGCAGCTCAGGGACAGGGGATGAGCAGTTCTTC. Its translation is CASSSGTGDEQFF.

There are many counts of this clonotype. This chain uses TRBV7-8 with TRBJ2-1; D gene ambiguous. Between the trimmed V and J ends, which lost 1 base and 13 bases, there was a span of 17 bases. The CDR3 has 14 residues. CDR1 and CDR2 (germline): SGHVS, FQNEAQ. CDR3: CASSLDFGRAVQFF. The DNA of the CDR3 is TGTGCCAGCAGCTTAGATTTCGGTAGGGCCGTACAGTTCTTC. Drawing the rest from reference TRBV7-8 and TRBJ2-1, the complete variable domain is GAGVSQSPRYKVAKRGQDVALRCDPISGHVSLFWYQQALGQGPEFLTYFQNEAQLDKSGLPSDRFFAERPEGSVSTLKIQRTQQEDSAVYLCASSLDFGRAVQFFGPGTRLTVL.

This clonotype has ten or more counts. The chain links TRBV5-6 to TRBJ1-5; 7 bases match TRBD1. The V and J ends lost 0 bases and 2 bases, in that order; junction bases with no gene match: 8. In germline, CDR1 is SGHDT, CDR2 YYEEEE. The CDR3 loop spans 17 amino acids. The CDR3 protein is CASSLDRADRGNQPQHF. The DNA of the CDR3 is TGTGCCAGCAGCTTGGATCGGGCCGACAGGGGCAATCAGCCCCAGCATTTT.

This clonotype was counted ten times or more. This chain joins TRBV5-1 and TRBJ2-5; 7 bases line up with TRBD2. The ends lost 2 bases at V and 4 bases at J; junction bases unmatched: 8. Per the germline V gene, CDR1 is SGHRS and CDR2 is YFSETQ. The CDR3 spans 15 residues. Here the CDR3 reads CASSLGAGVGETQYF. The CDR3, as DNA: TGCGCCAGCAGCTTAGGGGCGGGAGTAGGAGAGACCCAGTACTTC.

This clonotype was found many times. The chain employs TRBV7-2 and TRBJ2-7; D tentatively reads TRBD1 or TRBD2 (6 bases each). CDR3 length equals 15 residues. Trimming removed 5 bases from V and 6 bases from J, with 20 bases in between. Germline loops: CDR1 SGHTA, CDR2 FQGNSA. CDR3 loop: CASSPLDGGRGEQYF. The DNA for the CDR3 is TGTGCCAGCAGCCCCCTCGACGGGGGCAGGGGCGAGCAGTACTTC.

This clonotype was found many times. The chain employs TRBV3-1 and TRBJ2-6; D unclear. Trimming shortened V by 2 bases and J by 5 bases, and 22 bases separated the two germline ends. The germline V gene encodes CDR1 LGHDT and CDR2 YNNKEL (reference sequence). The CDR3 has 19 residues. CDR3 sequence: CASSQMVVRSRGWANVLTF. Here the CDR3 DNA reads TGTGCCAGCAGCCAAATGGTTGTTAGATCGCGAGGATGGGCCAACGTCCTGACTTTC.

This clonotype appeared a few times. This chain links TRBV5-1 with TRBJ2-3; no clear D. The CDR3 contains 16 residues. Trimming pared 0 bases from V and 2 bases from J, leaving 13 bases between. The germline V gene encodes CDR1 SGHRS and CDR2 YFSETQ. The CDR3 here is CASSLGAGRHTDTQYF. The CDR3, as DNA: TGCGCCAGCAGCTTGGGGGCCGGCAGACACACAGATACGCAGTATTTT.

In its sample, this clonotype was seen many times. The chain links TRBV5-1 to TRBJ2-7; possibly TRBD1 or TRBD2 for D (5 bases each). This CDR3 region has 14 residues. V lost 3 bases, J lost 5 bases, and 15 bases lay in between. Germline CDR1 reads SGHRS; CDR2 reads YFSETQ. The CDR3 sequence: CASSSVLGENEQYF. CDR3 nucleotide sequence: TGCGCCAGCAGCTCCGTCTTGGGGGAGAACGAGCAGTACTTC. The full variable domain, completed using reference TRBV5-1 and TRBJ2-7, is KAGVTQTPRYLIKTRGQQVTLSCSPISGHRSVSWYQQTPGQGLQFLFEYFSETQRNKGNFPGRFSGRQFSNSRSEMNVSTLELGDSALYLCASSSVLGENEQYFGPGTRLTVT.

Many counts were recorded for this clonotype. The genes are TRBV7-2 and TRBJ2-2, with 8 bases that match TRBD2. Germline CDR1 reads SGHTA; CDR2 reads FQGNSA. The CDR3 is 14 amino acids. V lost 5 bases to trimming and J lost 4 bases; unmatched junction nucleotides: 3. DNA for the CDR3: TGTGCCAGCAGCCTACGGGGGGGCACCGGGGAGCTGTTTTTT. Its protein product is CASSLRGGTGELFF. The full variable domain, completed using reference TRBV7-2 and TRBJ2-2, is GAGVSQSPSNKVTEKGKDVELRCDPISGHTALYWYRQSLGQGLEFLIYFQGNSAPDKSGLPSDRFSAERTGGSVSTLTIQRTQQEDSAVYLCASSLRGGTGELFFGEGSRLTVL.